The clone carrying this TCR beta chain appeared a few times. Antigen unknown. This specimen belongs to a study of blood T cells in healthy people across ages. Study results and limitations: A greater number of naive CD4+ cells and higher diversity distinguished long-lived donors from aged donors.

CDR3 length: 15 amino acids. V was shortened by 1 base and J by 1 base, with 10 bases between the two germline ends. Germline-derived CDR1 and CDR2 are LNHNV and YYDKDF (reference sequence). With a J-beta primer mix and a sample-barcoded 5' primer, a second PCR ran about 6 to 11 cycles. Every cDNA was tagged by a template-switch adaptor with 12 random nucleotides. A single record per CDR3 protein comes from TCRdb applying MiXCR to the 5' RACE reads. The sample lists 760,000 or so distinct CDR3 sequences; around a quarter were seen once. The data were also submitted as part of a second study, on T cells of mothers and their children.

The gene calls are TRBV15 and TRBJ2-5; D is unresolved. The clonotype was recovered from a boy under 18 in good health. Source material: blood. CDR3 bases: TGTGCCACCAGCAGAGTGGACGCTACCCAAGAGACCCAGTACTTC. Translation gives CATSRVDATQETQYF.